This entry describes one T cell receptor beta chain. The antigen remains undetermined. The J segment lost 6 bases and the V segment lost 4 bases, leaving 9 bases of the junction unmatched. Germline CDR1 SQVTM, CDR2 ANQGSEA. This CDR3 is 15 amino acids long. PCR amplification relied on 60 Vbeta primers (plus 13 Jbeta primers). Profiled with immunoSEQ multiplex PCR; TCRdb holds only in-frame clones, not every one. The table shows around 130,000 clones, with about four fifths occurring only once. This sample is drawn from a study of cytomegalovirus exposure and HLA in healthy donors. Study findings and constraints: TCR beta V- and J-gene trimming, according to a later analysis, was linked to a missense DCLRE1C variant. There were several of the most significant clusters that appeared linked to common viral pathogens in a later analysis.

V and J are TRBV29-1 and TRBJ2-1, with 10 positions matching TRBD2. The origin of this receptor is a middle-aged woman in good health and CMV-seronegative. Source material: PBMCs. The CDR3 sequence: CSVATGTSEGNEQFF. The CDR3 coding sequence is TGCAGCGTTGCGACCGGGACTAGCGAGGGCAATGAGCAGTTCTTC.